This T cell receptor (beta chain) was captured in a study of T-cell reconstitution after alpha-beta-depleted transplantation in children. Germline V gives CDR1 LNHNV, CDR2 YYDKDF (reference sequence). V was cut by 5 bases and J by 3 bases, with 8 bases left in between. This CDR3 region has 13 residues. Of note for this clonotype: The antigen is undetermined.

Notes on the study in general: Diversity and T-cell counts at one year after transplant derived mostly from new T cells.

Preparing the TCRbeta library involved the use of unique molecular identifiers. TCRdb reprocessed the PCR reads via MiXCR and lists one record per CDR3 protein. Of 450,000 to 700,000 distinct CDR3 sequences listed, 25% to 30% are singletons. The sequence was collected from a boy in the first two years of life with Wiskott-Aldrich syndrome, due to receive a stem cell transplant. The chain uses TRBV15 and TRBJ1-5; D call uncertain. The sequences come from PBMCs, collected before TCRalphabeta/CD19-depleted stem cell transplant. Here the CDR3 DNA reads TGTGCCACCAGCTCCCTTCCCAATCAGCCCCAGCATTTT. Its protein is CATSSLPNQPQHF.